Presented here are 13 T cell receptor beta chains from one specimen sequenced in a study of Tregs in tolerant kidney transplant recipients. The protocol was immunoSEQ multiplex PCR, while the TCRdb copy is restricted to in-frame clones and leaves out a portion. The table for this sample gives roughly 34,000 clones. The sample consisted of CD8+ T cells from blood, taken before the transplant. The receptors derive from a human donor who received a combined kidney and bone marrow transplant.

On this clone: Read data end 3 residues before the CDR3 end; the end is taken from the germline J gene. The chain is built from TRBV19 and TRBJ2-7, with TRBD2 as a possible D gene (6 bases). This CDR3 has 13 amino acids. Germline V gives CDR1 LNHDA, CDR2 SQIVND (reference sequence). Between the trimmed V and J ends, which lost 4 bases and 6 bases, there was a span of 13 bases. The covered CDR3 bases are TGTGCCAGTAGTACAGGACCAGCGGGCGAG. Translated, it gives CASSTGPAGE. The full CDR3 sequence reads CASSTGPAGEQYF.

Worth noting for this clone: Read coverage stops 3 residues before the CDR3 terminus; the germline J gene supplies the remainder. The chain uses TRBV7-9 and TRBJ1-1, with D uncertain. There are 14 residues in the CDR3. The germline V gene encodes CDR1 SEHNR and CDR2 FQNEAQ (reference sequence). The V gene lost 1 base and the J gene lost 4 bases, with 10 bases spanning the gap. The CDR3 is CASSLVGSSTEAFF. The DNA read from the CDR3 is TGTGCCAGCAGCTTAGTGGGCAGCAGCACTGAA.

Notes on this clone: From the germline J gene comes the end of the CDR3, since the read stops 3 residues before it. The chain employs TRBV13 and TRBJ2-4; D tentatively fits TRBD1 or TRBD2 (7 bases each). V was pared by 5 bases and J by 3 bases, with 11 bases between. Per the germline V gene, CDR1 is PRHDT and CDR2 is FYEKMQ (reference sequence). This CDR3 contains 14 residues. This chain's CDR3 is CASSQRDSKNIQYF. The CDR3 bases that were read are TGTGCCAGCAGCCAGCGGGACAGCAAAAACATT.

In the case of this clone: The CDR3 extends 3 residues past the end of the read, so its final part is completed from the germline J gene. The rearrangement joins TRBV19 to TRBJ2-5, with 8 positions matching TRBD1. V lost 5 bases to trimming and J lost 5 bases; unmatched junction nucleotides: 13. Germline-derived CDR1 and CDR2 are LNHDA and SQIVND (reference sequence). This CDR3 is 16 amino acids long. The DNA read from the CDR3 is TGTGCCAGTAGTCCTCCACGGACAGGGTGGAGGGAGACC. Its protein is CASSPPRTGWRET. The CDR3 reads in full as CASSPPRTGWRETQYF.

On this clone: The sequenced fragment ends 3 residues before the CDR3 boundary, so the rest is inferred from the germline J gene. The chain recombines TRBV30 with TRBJ1-4; 10 bases fit TRBD1. CDR3 length equals 15 residues. Unmatched junction bases numbered 6, after V lost 0 bases and J lost 8 bases. Germline V gene lookup returns CDR1 GTSNPN and CDR2 SVGIG (reference sequence). The CDR3 loop is CAWSVLGQGIEKLFF. The CDR3 bases that were read are TGTGCCTGGAGTGTACTGGGACAGGGGATCGAAAAA.

To note about this clone: The sequenced fragment ends 3 residues before the CDR3 boundary, so the rest is inferred from the germline J gene. The rearrangement links TRBV7-2 to TRBJ2-1; TRBD2 matches at 9 bases. This CDR3 comprises 15 residues. V was pared by 5 bases and J by 5 bases, with 7 bases of the junction left unmatched. From germline, CDR1 is SGHTA and CDR2 FQGNSA. The CDR3 here is CASSILAGPDNEQFF. The CDR3 bases that were read are TGTGCCAGCAGCATCCTAGCGGGACCAGACAATGAG.

Notes on this clone: The CDR3 goes on 3 residues after the read ends, and that part is filled in from the germline J gene. The chain recombines TRBV6-4 with TRBJ1-2; a weak D match, TRBD1 (5 bases). The V and J ends lost 3 bases and 4 bases respectively, with 9 bases between them. CDR3 size: 13 residues. The germline V gene has CDR1 MRHNA and CDR2 SNTAGT. The CDR3 region is CASSESGSYGYTF. The part of the CDR3 DNA that was read is TGTGCCAGCAGTGAATCAGGGAGCTATGGC.

Points on this clone: The sequenced fragment ends 3 residues before the CDR3 boundary, so the rest is inferred from the germline J gene. The rearrangement joins TRBV19 to TRBJ2-1, with 10 bases identical to TRBD2. The V segment lost 5 bases and the J segment 7 bases; nucleotides outside the gene matches: 2. The CDR3 is 13 amino acids. CDR1 LNHDA and CDR2 SQIVND come from the germline V gene (reference sequence). This chain's CDR3 is CASSWTSGNEQFF. CDR3 DNA, as far as it was read: TGTGCCAGTAGTTGGACTAGCGGTAATGAG. The whole variable domain, remainder taken from reference TRBV19 and TRBJ2-1, is DGGITQSPKYLFRKEGQNVTLSCEQNLNHDAMYWYRQDPGQGLRLIYYSQIVNDFQKGDIAEGYSVSREKKESFPLTVTSAQKNPTAFYLCASSWTSGNEQFFGPGTRLTVL.

This CDR3 reads CASSRTGEAYEKLFF. CDR3 DNA, as far as it was read: TGTGCCAGCAGCCGGACGGGGGAGGCCTATGAAAAA. The chain employs TRBV7-7 and TRBJ1-4; maybe TRBD1 (5 bases). Read sequence stops 3 residues before the CDR3 end, and the germline J gene provides the missing end. Trimming left V 5 bases short and J 6 bases short, with 16 bases between. The CDR3 runs 15 residues. The germline gives CDR1 SSHAT, CDR2 FNYEAQ (reference sequence).

In the case of this clone: The read ends 3 residues early relative to the CDR3; the germline J gene fills the gap. The gene calls are TRBV18 and TRBJ2-1; 11 bases agree with TRBD2. The germline CDR1 and CDR2 sequences are KGHSH and LQKENI. The CDR3 has 17 amino acids. V lost 5 bases, J lost 4 bases, and 10 bases stayed unmatched. The covered CDR3 bases are TGTGCCAGCTCATCCAGCCCGGGACTAGCGGATTACAATGAG. Protein product: CASSSSPGLADYNE. The whole CDR3 sequence is CASSSSPGLADYNEQFF.

About this clone: The sequence runs out 3 residues before the end of the CDR3; the remainder is reconstructed from the germline J gene. V is TRBV7-6 and J is TRBJ2-2, with TRBD2 matching 11 bases. V gave up 5 bases and J gave up 8 bases; unmatched junction bases: 10. CDR1 is SGHVS, CDR2 FNYEAQ, per germline. The CDR3 spans 16 residues. CDR3 DNA (partial): TGTGCCAGCAGCCCCGGTCCCCTAGCGGGAGGAGGGGAG. It translates to CASSPGPLAGGGE. The full CDR3 protein reads CASSPGPLAGGGELFF.

Details on this clone: From the germline J gene comes the end of the CDR3, since the read stops 3 residues before it. V is TRBV7-6 and J is TRBJ1-3, with D unresolved. Trimming removed 0 bases from V and 0 bases from J, with 6 bases in between. In germline, CDR1 is SGHVS, CDR2 FNYEAQ. The CDR3 sequence is 15 residues long. CDR3 DNA, as far as it was read: TGTGCCAGCAGCTTAGCGTCCGGCTCTGGAAACACC. Protein product: CASSLASGSGNT. The full-length CDR3 reads as CASSLASGSGNTIYF.

Comment on this clone: The missing CDR3 end, 3 residues past where the read stops, is filled in from the germline J gene. This chain links TRBV10-1 with TRBJ1-1; perhaps TRBD1 as D (6 bases). There are 18 residues in the CDR3. V lost 2 bases and J lost 3, with 22 bases in between. The germline V gene encodes CDR1 WNHNN and CDR2 SYGVQD (reference sequence). The DNA read from the CDR3 is TGCGCCAGCAGTGAGGGGAGACAGGCCGTCTACGGGGACACTGAA. Amino acids: CASSEGRQAVYGDTE. The CDR3 in full is CASSEGRQAVYGDTEAFF.